The T cell receptor beta chain described here comes from a study of neurological immune-mediated disorders. 5'RACE with 10-nucleotide random UMIs produced the cDNA. MiXCR, applied by TCRdb to the 5' RACE reads, yields one record per CDR3 protein. The table has tens of thousands of distinct CDR3 sequences, around 11% seen once; the top ten hold more than 6.5%. This clonotype occurred many times. Losses at the gene ends were 1 base for V and 4 bases for J; bases not matched to a gene: 5. The CDR3 extends over 15 amino acids. Germline-derived CDR1 and CDR2 are MNHNS and SASEGT. Time point denoted: longitudinal time-point 1 (baseline).

This sequence joins TRBV6-1 and TRBJ2-3; 7 nucleotides line up with TRBD2. Sequences were obtained from PBMCs. The receptor was derived from a male donor with HTLV-1-associated myelopathy (HAM/TSP). CDR3 region: CASSEVGGSADTQYF. CDR3 bases: TGTGCCAGCAGTGAAGTCGGGGGGAGCGCAGATACGCAGTATTTT.